One sample yielded the 20 T cell receptor beta chains listed below, sequenced in a study of blood T cell repertoires in COVID-19 (dated by TCRdb to the early 2020s). Library preparation employed the immunoSEQ multiplex PCR assay. What TCRdb holds here is the immuneACCESS table cut down to in-frame rearrangements. Part of the clones is not present; checked against another copy, under half of the missing clones reflect an unresolved V gene, and the others are unexplained. This sample has roughly 250,000 clones in its table, and over 80% of those were observed once. Under 2.5% of the sample is taken by the ten largest. The source material was PBMCs or T cells enriched from blood (not recorded which). Source of these receptors: a woman aged 18-35 years who had recovered from COVID-19.

This chain uses TRBV28 with TRBJ1-4; D ambiguous. This CDR3 is 15 amino acids long. V lost 5 bases and J 0 bases, leaving 10 bases between the germline ends. Germline-derived CDR1 and CDR2 are MDHEN and SYDVKM. DNA of the CDR3: TGTGCCAGCAGTACGCACGGGACAACTAATGAAAAACTGTTTTTT. Its protein product is CASSTHGTTNEKLFF.

CDR3 region: CASSPSDSNQPQHF. CDR3 DNA: TGTGCCAGCTCACCCAGTGATAGCAATCAGCCCCAGCATTTT. The V and J genes are TRBV18 and TRBJ1-5, with D unresolved. In germline, CDR1 is KGHSH, CDR2 LQKENI. The CDR3 sequence is 14 residues long. V was shortened by 3 bases and J by 0 bases, with 6 bases between the two germline ends.

The V call is TRBV5-1, the J call TRBJ2-3; 10 positions agree with TRBD1. In germline, CDR1 is SGHRS, CDR2 YFSETQ. There are 15 residues in the CDR3. V gave up 5 bases and J gave up 5 bases; unmatched junction bases: 8. The CDR3 protein is CASSSGTGVIDTQYF. CDR3 nucleotide sequence: TGCGCCAGCAGTTCCGGGACAGGGGTGATAGATACGCAGTATTTT. Full variable domain (rest looked up from reference TRBV5-1 and TRBJ2-3): KAGVTQTPRYLIKTRGQQVTLSCSPISGHRSVSWYQQTPGQGLQFLFEYFSETQRNKGNFPGRFSGRQFSNSRSEMNVSTLELGDSALYLCASSSGTGVIDTQYFGPGTRLTVL.

This clone was detected only once. V and J are TRBV12-5 and TRBJ1-1; 7 bases are shared with TRBD1. The CDR3 spans 15 residues. Losses at the gene ends were 6 bases for V and 5 bases for J; bases not matched to a gene: 12. The germline CDR1 and CDR2 sequences are LGHNT and FRNRAP. CDR3 DNA: TGTGCTAGTGGCCCTCACAGGGGCGAGGGGACTGAAGCTTTCTTT. It yields the protein CASGPHRGEGTEAFF. Supplemented by reference TRBV12-5 and TRBJ1-1, the full variable domain reads DARVTQTPRHKVTEMGQEVTMRCQPILGHNTVFWYRQTMMQGLELLAYFRNRAPLDDSGMPKDRFSAEMPDATLATLKIQPSEPRDSAVYFCASGPHRGEGTEAFFGQGTRLTVV.

The V and J genes are TRBV7-8 and TRBJ2-2; TRBD2 matches at 9 bases. The V gene's germline CDR1 is SGHVS and CDR2 FQNEAQ. With 2 bases clipped from V and 7 bases from J, the junction kept 8 bases outside the gene matches. This CDR3 has 16 amino acids. The CDR3 loop reads CASSLRIAGVSGELFF. In nucleotides, the CDR3 is TGTGCCAGCAGCTTAAGGATAGCGGGAGTGAGCGGGGAGCTGTTTTTT.

This clone was seen only once. V usage is TRBV5-6 and J usage is TRBJ2-5; weak D call: TRBD1 (5 bases). Trimming took off 4 bases at V and 1 base at J, with 11 bases between the two ends. The CDR3 is 14 amino acids. Germline V gives CDR1 SGHDT, CDR2 YYEEEE. The CDR3 nucleotides read TGTGCCAGCAGCGTCGCAGGGATCCAAGAGACCCAGTACTTC. Translating gives CASSVAGIQETQYF.

The table lists this clone with a few counts. The CDR3 region is CASSLSQGLHEQYF. For the CDR3, the DNA is TGTGCCAGCAGCTTAAGTCAGGGGTTGCACGAGCAGTACTTC. V usage is TRBV7-9 and J usage is TRBJ2-7; D might be TRBD1 (6 bases). V lost 2 bases, J lost 5 bases, and 13 bases lay in between. The CDR3 extends over 14 amino acids. CDR1 is SEHNR, CDR2 FQNEAQ, per germline (reference sequence).

CDR3: CASSLEQGFEAFF. The CDR3 DNA sequence: TGCGCCAGCAGCTTGGAACAGGGGTTTGAAGCTTTCTTT. This chain uses TRBV5-1 with TRBJ1-1, with TRBD1 matching 7 bases. The CDR3 extends over 13 amino acids. Germline CDR1 SGHRS, CDR2 YFSETQ. The ends lost 0 bases at V and 7 bases at J; junction bases unmatched: 3.

This clone showed up just once. The rearrangement uses TRBV6-2 or TRBV6-3 and TRBJ2-2; unclear D gene. This CDR3 region has 13 residues. The germline V and J ends were trimmed by 5 bases and 7 bases, with 11 bases remaining between them. Germline V CDR1 and CDR2: MNHEY, SVGEGT. For the CDR3, the DNA is TGTGCCAGCAGTCCCAACAGAGACGGGGAGCTGTTTTTT. Translation: CASSPNRDGELFF.

This chain uses TRBV5-6 with TRBJ1-4; 7 bases align to TRBD1. There are 14 residues in the CDR3. Germline CDR1 and CDR2: SGHDT and YYEEEE. V gave up 4 bases and J gave up 7 bases; unmatched junction bases: 7. The CDR3 bases are TGTGCCAGCAGCCGAATTGGGACAGCTGAAAAACTGTTTTTT. It yields the protein CASSRIGTAEKLFF.

The rearrangement links TRBV28 to TRBJ1-2; possible D gene TRBD1, 6 bases. This CDR3 has 14 residues. In germline, CDR1 is MDHEN, CDR2 SYDVKM. The ends were cut back, 6 bases at V and 8 bases at J, with 19 bases in the middle. CDR3 loop: CASRPGQRLRGYTF. The DNA for the CDR3 is TGTGCCAGCAGACCTGGACAGAGGTTACGAGGCTACACCTTC.

Written as DNA, the CDR3 is TGTGCTAGTGGTTTGGGGACAGGGGGGCGAGAAAAACTGTTTTTT. It yields the protein CASGLGTGGREKLFF. V usage is TRBV12-5 and J usage is TRBJ1-4; 10 bases line up with TRBD1. The CDR3 is made up of 15 amino acids. The V gene end was trimmed by 1 base and the J gene end by 8 bases; junction bases not matched to a gene: 4. Per the germline V gene, CDR1 is LGHNT and CDR2 is FRNRAP.

This rearrangement joins TRBV14 to TRBJ2-5; 8 positions match TRBD1. The V gene end was trimmed by 4 bases and the J gene end by 2 bases; junction bases not matched to a gene: 9. Germline loops: CDR1 SGHDN, CDR2 FVKESK. The CDR3 loop spans 16 amino acids. The CDR3 sequence is CASSRHRDRIQETQYF. The CDR3 region has the DNA TGTGCCAGCAGCCGGCACCGGGACAGGATTCAAGAGACCCAGTACTTC.

J is TRBJ1-1 and V is TRBV7-9; D unresolved. Germline V CDR1 and CDR2: SEHNR, FQNEAQ (reference sequence). The CDR3 is 14 residues long. Deletions cut 7 bases from V and 3 bases from J, with 15 bases between. In DNA form, the CDR3 reads TGTGCCAGCATCCGGGGATTTCGCGACACTGAAGCTTTCTTT. Translated: CASIRGFRDTEAFF.

A single count supports this clone. V gene TRBV28 combines with J gene TRBJ2-7, with 7 positions matching TRBD1. V was clipped by 6 bases and J by 3 bases; unmatched bases: 5. Germline CDR1 reads MDHEN; CDR2 reads SYDVKM. This CDR3 contains 13 residues. Here the CDR3 reads CASRRGQNYEQYF. For the CDR3, the DNA is TGTGCCAGCAGGAGGGGACAGAACTACGAGCAGTACTTC.

The genes are TRBV5-5 and TRBJ1-2; D gene ambiguous. Trimming removed 0 bases at V and 1 base at J, with 10 bases between. The germline V gene has CDR1 SGHKS and CDR2 YYEKEE (reference sequence). CDR3 length: 15 amino acids. The CDR3 protein is CASSLVVRINYGYTF. CDR3 in DNA: TGTGCCAGCAGCTTGGTTGTCAGGATTAACTATGGCTACACCTTC. Full variable domain (missing parts from reference TRBV5-5 and TRBJ1-2): DAGVTQSPTHLIKTRGQQVTLRCSPISGHKSVSWYQQVLGQGPQFIFQYYEKEERGRGNFPDRFSARQFPNYSSELNVNALLLGDSALYLCASSLVVRINYGYTFGSGTRLTVV.

This rearrangement joins TRBV5-1 to TRBJ1-6; 9 bases match TRBD1. V gave up 1 base and J gave up 8 bases; unmatched junction bases: 13. The CDR3 sequence is 18 residues long. Germline-derived CDR1 and CDR2 are SGHRS and YFSETQ. The CDR3 region is CASSLFVDQDRGDSPLHF. Here the CDR3 DNA reads TGCGCCAGCAGCTTGTTTGTTGATCAGGACAGGGGTGATTCACCCCTCCACTTT.

V and J are TRBV9 and TRBJ2-5, with 10 positions matching TRBD2. After removal of 0 bases from V and 4 bases from J, the junction contained 6 bases not matched to a gene. Germline V gene lookup returns CDR1 SGDLS and CDR2 YYNGEE. This CDR3 spans 16 amino acids. CDR3 sequence: CASSVGPSSGGETQYF. CDR3 bases: TGTGCCAGCAGCGTAGGTCCCTCTAGCGGGGGAGAGACCCAGTACTTC.

V gene TRBV14 combines with J gene TRBJ2-1, with D possibly TRBD1 on 6 matching bases. Deletions cut 4 bases from V and 7 bases from J, with 8 bases between. The CDR3 is 12 residues long. Per germline, CDR1 SGHDN and CDR2 FVKESK. Here the CDR3 reads CASSPQGNEQFF. CDR3 bases: TGTGCCAGCAGCCCCCAGGGGAATGAGCAGTTCTTC.

The rearrangement links TRBV18 to TRBJ1-4; 10 nucleotides match TRBD1. CDR1 and CDR2 (germline): KGHSH, LQKENI. J was trimmed by 8 bases and V by 0 bases; bases with no gene match: 3. The CDR3 is 15 amino acids. The CDR3 sequence: CASSPPGQGLEKLFF. DNA for the CDR3: TGTGCCAGCTCACCACCGGGACAGGGGCTAGAAAAACTGTTTTTT.